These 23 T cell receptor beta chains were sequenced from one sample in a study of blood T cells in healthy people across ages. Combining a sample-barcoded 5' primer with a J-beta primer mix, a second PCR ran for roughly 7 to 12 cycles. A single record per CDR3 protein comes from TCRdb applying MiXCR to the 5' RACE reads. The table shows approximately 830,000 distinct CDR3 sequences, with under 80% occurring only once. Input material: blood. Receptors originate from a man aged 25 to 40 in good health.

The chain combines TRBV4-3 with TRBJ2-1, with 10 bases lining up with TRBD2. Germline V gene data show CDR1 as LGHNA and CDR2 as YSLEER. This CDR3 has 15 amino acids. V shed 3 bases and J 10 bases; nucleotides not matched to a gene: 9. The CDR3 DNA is TGCGCCAGCAGCCAGGAAGCGGGGGGGCCGCGAGAGCAGTTCTTC. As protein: CASSQEAGGPREQFF.

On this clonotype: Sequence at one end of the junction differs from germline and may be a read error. The CDR3 reads CSAGTSGPYEQYF. CDR3 bases: TGCAGCGCCGGGACTAGCGGTCCCTATGAGCAGTACTTC. The rearrangement uses TRBV29-1 and TRBJ2-7; 11 bases are shared with TRBD2. Germline CDR1 reads SQVTM; CDR2 reads ANQGSEA. This CDR3 contains 13 residues.

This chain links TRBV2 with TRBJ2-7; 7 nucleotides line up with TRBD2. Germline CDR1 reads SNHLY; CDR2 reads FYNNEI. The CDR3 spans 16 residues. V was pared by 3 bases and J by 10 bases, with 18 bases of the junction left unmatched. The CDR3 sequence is CASSDRLAAGTNVQYF. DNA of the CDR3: TGTGCCAGCAGTGATAGACTAGCCGCGGGAACTAACGTTCAGTACTTC.

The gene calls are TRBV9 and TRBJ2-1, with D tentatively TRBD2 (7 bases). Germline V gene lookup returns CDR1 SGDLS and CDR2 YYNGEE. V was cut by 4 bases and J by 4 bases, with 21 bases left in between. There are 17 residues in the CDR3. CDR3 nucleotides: TGTGCCAGCAGCCGGGGGGCGGGGTTAGGGGTATACAATGAGCAGTTCTTC. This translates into CASSRGAGLGVYNEQFF.

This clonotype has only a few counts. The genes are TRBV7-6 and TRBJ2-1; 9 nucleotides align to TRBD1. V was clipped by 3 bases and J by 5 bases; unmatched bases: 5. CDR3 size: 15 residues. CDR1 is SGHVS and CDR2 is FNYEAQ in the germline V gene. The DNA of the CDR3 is TGTGCCAGCAGCTTCCGGGACAGGGATAACAATGAGCAGTTCTTC. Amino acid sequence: CASSFRDRDNNEQFF.

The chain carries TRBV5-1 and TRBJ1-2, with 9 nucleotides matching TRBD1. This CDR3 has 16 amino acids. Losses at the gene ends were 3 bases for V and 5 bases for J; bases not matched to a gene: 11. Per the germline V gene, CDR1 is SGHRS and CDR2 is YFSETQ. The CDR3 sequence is CASSSSIGQGRYGYTF. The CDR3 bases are TGCGCCAGCAGCTCATCGATTGGACAGGGGAGATATGGCTACACCTTC.

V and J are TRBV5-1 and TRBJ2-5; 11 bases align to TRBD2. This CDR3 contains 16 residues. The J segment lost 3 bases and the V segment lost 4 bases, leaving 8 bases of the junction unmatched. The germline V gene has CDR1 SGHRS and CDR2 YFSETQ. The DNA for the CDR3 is TGCGCCAGCAGCAAAAAACCGGGACTAGCGGAAGAGACCCAGTACTTC. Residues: CASSKKPGLAEETQYF.

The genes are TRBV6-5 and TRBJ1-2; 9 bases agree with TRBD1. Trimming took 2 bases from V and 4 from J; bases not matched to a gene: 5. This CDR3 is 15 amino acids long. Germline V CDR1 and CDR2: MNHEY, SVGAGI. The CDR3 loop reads CASSYTTGGSYGYTF. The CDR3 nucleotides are TGTGCCAGCAGTTACACAACAGGGGGCAGCTATGGCTACACCTTC.

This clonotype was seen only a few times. The CDR3 loop reads CSASPGTSVYEQYF. The CDR3, as DNA: TGCAGTGCTAGCCCCGGGACTAGCGTCTACGAGCAGTACTTC. The genes are TRBV20-1 and TRBJ2-7; 10 nucleotides match TRBD2. The V and J ends lost 3 bases and 3 bases, in that order; junction bases with no gene match: 5. The CDR3 sequence is 14 residues long. Germline assignment: CDR1 DFQATT and CDR2 SNEGSKA (reference sequence).

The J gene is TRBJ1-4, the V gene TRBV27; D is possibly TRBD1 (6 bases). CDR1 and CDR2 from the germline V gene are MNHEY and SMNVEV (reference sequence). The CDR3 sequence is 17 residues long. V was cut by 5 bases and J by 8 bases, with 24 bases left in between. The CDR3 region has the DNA TGTGCCAGCAGTCCGAAGGACAGAAATTATGGGCCAGAAAAACTGTTTTTT. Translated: CASSPKDRNYGPEKLFF.

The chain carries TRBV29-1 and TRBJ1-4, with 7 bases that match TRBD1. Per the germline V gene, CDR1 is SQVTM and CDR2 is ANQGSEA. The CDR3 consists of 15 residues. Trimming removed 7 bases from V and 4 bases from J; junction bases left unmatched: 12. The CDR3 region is CSASPTGTRNEKLFF. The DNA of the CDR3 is TGCAGCGCATCCCCGACAGGGACCCGTAATGAAAAACTGTTTTTT.

The CDR3 is CASSARASFLQDTQYF. For the CDR3, the DNA is TGTGCCAGCAGCGCACGGGCCTCCTTTCTTCAAGATACGCAGTATTTT. The gene calls are TRBV7-8 and TRBJ2-3; D unclear. Per germline, CDR1 SGHVS and CDR2 FQNEAQ. Trimming stripped 5 bases from V and 5 bases from J, with 20 bases between. CDR3 length equals 16 residues.

In nucleotides, the CDR3 is TGTGCCAGCAGCCCCCTTCAGGGGGGTATGAACACTGAAGCTTTCTTT. It encodes CASSPLQGGMNTEAFF. The genes are TRBV27 and TRBJ1-1, with TRBD1 matching 7 bases. Germline V gene sequence: CDR1 MNHEY, CDR2 SMNVEV (reference sequence). This CDR3 comprises 16 residues. V was pared by 6 bases and J by 0 bases, with 10 bases of the junction left unmatched.

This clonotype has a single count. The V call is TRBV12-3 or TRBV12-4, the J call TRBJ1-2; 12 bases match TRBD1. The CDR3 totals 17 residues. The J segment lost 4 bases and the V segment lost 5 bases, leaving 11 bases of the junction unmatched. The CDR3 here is CASSPLGQGAPSYGYTF. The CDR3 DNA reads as TGTGCCAGCAGTCCCTTGGGACAGGGGGCCCCCAGCTATGGCTACACCTTC.

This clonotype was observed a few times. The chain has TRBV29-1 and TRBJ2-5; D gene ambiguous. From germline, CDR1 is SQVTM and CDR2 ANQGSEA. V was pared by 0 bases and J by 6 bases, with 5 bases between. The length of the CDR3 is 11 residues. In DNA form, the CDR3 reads TGCAGCGTTGAAGATAGGCAGACCCAGTACTTC. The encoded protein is CSVEDRQTQYF.

CDR3 amino acids: CASSLGQGVVSGYTF. DNA for the CDR3: TGTGCCAGCAGCCTAGGACAGGGTGTAGTATCCGGCTACACCTTC. This chain uses TRBV9 with TRBJ1-2; TRBD1 matches 8 bases. The CDR3 length is 15 residues. The germline V gene has CDR1 SGDLS and CDR2 YYNGEE. The V segment lost 4 bases and the J segment 8 bases; nucleotides outside the gene matches: 13.

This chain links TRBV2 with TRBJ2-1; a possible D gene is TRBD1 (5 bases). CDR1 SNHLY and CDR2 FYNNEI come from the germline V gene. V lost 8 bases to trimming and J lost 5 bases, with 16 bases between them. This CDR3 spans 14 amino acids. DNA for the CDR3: TGTGCCAGCCAAGGGTTGACAGAAGACAATGAGCAGTTCTTC. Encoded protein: CASQGLTEDNEQFF. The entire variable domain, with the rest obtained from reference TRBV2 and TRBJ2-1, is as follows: EPEVTQTPSHQVTQMGQEVILRCVPISNHLYFYWYRQILGQKVEFLVSFYNNEISEKSEIFDDQFSVERPDGSNFTLKIRSTKLEDSAMYFCASQGLTEDNEQFFGPGTRLTVL.

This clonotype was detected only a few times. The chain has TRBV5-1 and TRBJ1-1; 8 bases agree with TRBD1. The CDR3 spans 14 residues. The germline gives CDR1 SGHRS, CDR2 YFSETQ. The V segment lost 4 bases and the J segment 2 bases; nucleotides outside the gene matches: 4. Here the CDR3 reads CASSQGTGNTEAFF. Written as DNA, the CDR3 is TGCGCCAGCAGCCAAGGGACAGGTAACACTGAAGCTTTCTTT.

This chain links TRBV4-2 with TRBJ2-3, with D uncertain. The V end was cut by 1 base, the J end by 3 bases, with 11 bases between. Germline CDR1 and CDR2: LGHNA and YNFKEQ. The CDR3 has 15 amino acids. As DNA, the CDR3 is TGTGCCAGCAGCCAAGGGCACCTGGGAACAGATACGCAGTATTTT. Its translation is CASSQGHLGTDTQYF.

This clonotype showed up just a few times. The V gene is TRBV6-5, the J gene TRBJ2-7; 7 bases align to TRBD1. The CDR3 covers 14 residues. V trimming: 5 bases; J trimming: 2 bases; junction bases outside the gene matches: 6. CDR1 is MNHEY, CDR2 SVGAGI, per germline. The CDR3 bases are TGTGCCAGCAGTCAGACAGGGAGAGCCTACGAGCAGTACTTC. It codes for CASSQTGRAYEQYF.

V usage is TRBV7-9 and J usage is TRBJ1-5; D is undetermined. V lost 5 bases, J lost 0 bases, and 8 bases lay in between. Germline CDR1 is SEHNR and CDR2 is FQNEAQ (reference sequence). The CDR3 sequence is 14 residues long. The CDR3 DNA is TGTGCCAGCAGCCCTACGAATAGCAATCAGCCCCAGCATTTT. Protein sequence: CASSPTNSNQPQHF.

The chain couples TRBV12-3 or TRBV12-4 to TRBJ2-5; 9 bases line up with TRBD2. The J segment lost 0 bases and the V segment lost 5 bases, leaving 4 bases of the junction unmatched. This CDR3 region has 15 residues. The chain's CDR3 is CASSHIAGDQETQYF. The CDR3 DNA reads TGTGCCAGCAGTCACATAGCGGGGGACCAAGAGACCCAGTACTTC.

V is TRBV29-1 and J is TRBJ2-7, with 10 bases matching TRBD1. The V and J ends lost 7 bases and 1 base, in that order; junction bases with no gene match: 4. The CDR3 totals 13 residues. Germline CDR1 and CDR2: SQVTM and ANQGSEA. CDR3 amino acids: CSARQGASYEQYF. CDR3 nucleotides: TGCAGCGCAAGACAGGGGGCTTCCTACGAGCAGTACTTC.